These 2 T cell receptor beta chains came from one sample sequenced in a study of T cell responses to AZD1222 COVID-19 vaccine (dated by TCRdb to about 2021). What the time point label conveys for this sample: baseline before first vaccination. Preparation of the library involved the immunoSEQ multiplex PCR assay. In its TCRdb copy, this immuneACCESS table keeps in-frame sequences only and misses some clones. Where compared with another copy, unresolved V genes explain less than half of these, and the others have no known cause. This sample gives approximately 110,000 clones in total; roughly 90% of them show up just once. The ten largest clonotypes hold roughly 4.2% of the sample. The sequenced sample was peripheral blood, obtained on day 0 of AZD1222 vaccination. The source of these receptors is an adult in good health.

The V gene is TRBV6-5, the J gene TRBJ1-5, with D uncertain. Germline CDR1 reads MNHEY; CDR2 reads SVGAGI. The germline V and J ends were trimmed by 7 bases and 3 bases, with 10 bases remaining between them. This CDR3 has 13 residues. The CDR3 loop reads CASKKDFNQPQHF. In DNA, the CDR3 is TGTGCCAGCAAAAAGGATTTCAATCAGCCCCAGCATTTT.

The rearrangement links TRBV27 to TRBJ1-1; D is possibly TRBD1 (6 bases). Germline lookup yields CDR1 MNHEY and CDR2 SMNVEV (reference sequence). The V end was cut by 5 bases, the J end by 5 bases, with 18 bases between. The CDR3 has 15 amino acids. CDR3 sequence: CASSPLGRGGTEAFF. DNA of the CDR3: TGTGCCAGCAGTCCTCTGGGCAGGGGTGGTACTGAAGCTTTCTTT.